This entry lists 16 T cell receptor beta chains sequenced from one sample in a study of control samples from healthy donors and cancer patients. TCRdb keeps only in-frame clones here, not all; method: immunoSEQ multiplex PCR. The table includes approximately 41,000 clones, about 95% detected once. The sample comprised blood. The receptors were sampled from a man in his 60s in good health.

The V gene is TRBV11-3, the J gene TRBJ1-1; 9 bases agree with TRBD1. Trimming at V came to 5 bases and at J to 1 base, leaving 8 bases not matched to a gene. The V gene's germline CDR1 is SGHNT and CDR2 YENEEA. The CDR3 is 16 amino acids. The DNA for the CDR3 is TGTGCCAGCAGCCCAAGAGGACAGGGGACGAACACTGAAGCTTTCTTT. Translated: CASSPRGQGTNTEAFF.

J is TRBJ2-7 and V is TRBV13, with 9 bases fitting TRBD1. V gave up 6 bases and J gave up 4 bases; unmatched junction bases: 7. Germline lookup yields CDR1 PRHDT and CDR2 FYEKMQ (reference sequence). The CDR3 has 14 amino acids. CDR3 residues: CASRSTGQGYEQYF. CDR3 in DNA: TGTGCCAGCAGATCGACGGGACAGGGATACGAGCAGTACTTC.

This chain links TRBV21-1 with TRBJ2-7. TRBV21-1 is a pseudogene. CDR3 length: 14 amino acids. The CDR3 DNA follows: TGTGCCAGCAGCAAAGATGGTGTTTCCTACGAGCAGTACTTC. Protein product: CASSKDGVSYEQYF.

This clone is a singleton in its sample. V gene TRBV2 combines with J gene TRBJ1-3; possibly TRBD1 for D (5 bases). The CDR3 contains 15 residues. Germline V gene data show CDR1 as SNHLY and CDR2 as FYNNEI. Deletions cut 5 bases from V and 1 base from J, with 12 bases between. In DNA, the CDR3 is TGTGCCAGCAGTCGGGGGTCTTTTTCTGGAAACACCATATATTTT. It codes for CASSRGSFSGNTIYF.

The rearrangement uses TRBV2 and TRBJ1-5, with TRBD1 matching over 7 bases. After removal of 7 bases from V and 3 bases from J, the junction contained 6 bases not matched to a gene. The CDR3 covers 14 residues. Per the germline V gene, CDR1 is SNHLY and CDR2 is FYNNEI. Written as DNA, the CDR3 is TGTGCCAGCACGCCGACAGGGACCAATCAGCCCCAGCATTTT. Protein: CASTPTGTNQPQHF.

This sequence joins TRBV19 and TRBJ1-6, with a possible D match to TRBD1 (6 bases). This CDR3 has 15 residues. Germline CDR1 and CDR2: LNHDA and SQIVND (reference sequence). Between the trimmed V and J ends, which lost 6 bases and 7 bases, there was a span of 16 bases. The CDR3 loop reads CASRPRGANNSPLHF. The DNA of the CDR3 is TGTGCCAGTAGACCCCGGGGGGCAAACAATTCACCCCTCCACTTT.

The chain has TRBV28 and TRBJ2-1; D remains ambiguous. The germline gives CDR1 MDHEN, CDR2 SYDVKM. The ends were cut back, 2 bases at V and 0 bases at J, with 11 bases in the middle. This CDR3 region has 16 residues. CDR3 region: CASSLPASYSYNEQFF. CDR3 nucleotides: TGTGCCAGCAGTTTACCCGCATCGTACTCCTACAATGAGCAGTTCTTC.

The chain recombines TRBV24-1 with TRBJ1-1, with 11 bases that match TRBD1. Germline CDR1 KGHDR, CDR2 SFDVKD. The CDR3 runs 15 residues. After removal of 5 bases from V and 7 bases from J, the junction contained 8 bases not matched to a gene. In nucleotides, the CDR3 is TGTGCCACCAGTGCCCGGGGACAGGGGGTAGGTGAAGCTTTCTTT. It encodes CATSARGQGVGEAFF.

This chain uses TRBV11-2 with TRBJ2-7, with 10 bases matching TRBD1. Germline lookup yields CDR1 SGHAT and CDR2 FQNNGV. The CDR3 is made up of 17 amino acids. V was pared by 1 base and J by 2 bases, with 8 bases of the junction left unmatched. CDR3 nucleotides: TGTGCCAGCAGCTTAGGAGTTCGGGACAGGGGAACCTACGAGCAGTACTTC. Protein product: CASSLGVRDRGTYEQYF.

V gene TRBV7-8 combines with J gene TRBJ2-1; 7 bases agree with TRBD1. CDR3 length: 16 residues. The V and J ends lost 5 bases and 0 bases, in that order; junction bases with no gene match: 7. CDR1 SGHVS and CDR2 FQNEAQ come from the germline V gene. The CDR3 sequence: CASSVYRGISYNEQFF. As DNA, the CDR3 is TGTGCCAGCAGCGTTTACAGGGGAATCTCCTACAATGAGCAGTTCTTC.

The gene calls are TRBV10-1 and TRBJ2-1, with D uncertain. The length of the CDR3 is 12 residues. Trimming removed 3 bases at V and 7 bases at J, with 7 bases between. The germline CDR1 and CDR2 sequences are WNHNN and SYGVQD (reference sequence). The CDR3 here is CASSDWPNEQFF. In DNA form, the CDR3 reads TGCGCCAGCAGTGACTGGCCGAATGAGCAGTTCTTC.

The J gene is TRBJ2-5, the V gene TRBV24-1; tentative D call: TRBD2 (6 bases). Germline CDR1 reads KGHDR; CDR2 reads SFDVKD. CDR3 size: 15 residues. The V and J ends lost 4 bases and 0 bases respectively, with 11 bases between them. DNA of the CDR3: TGTGCCACCAGTGAGGGGACGGGAGACCAAGAGACCCAGTACTTC. It encodes CATSEGTGDQETQYF.

The genes are TRBV24-1 and TRBJ2-5, with D perhaps TRBD1 (6 bases). The CDR3 is 14 residues long. Trimming stripped 6 bases from V and 2 bases from J, with 12 bases between. CDR1 and CDR2 from the germline V gene are KGHDR and SFDVKD. CDR3 residues: CATSHPGVQETQYF. CDR3 coding DNA: TGTGCCACCAGTCACCCAGGGGTACAAGAGACCCAGTACTTC.

The chain carries TRBV2 and TRBJ2-7; 9 bases align to TRBD1. The J segment lost 0 bases and the V segment lost 7 bases, leaving 4 bases of the junction unmatched. The CDR3 totals 14 residues. Germline V CDR1 and CDR2: SNHLY, FYNNEI. The chain's CDR3 is CASTRDRVSYEQYF. In DNA form, the CDR3 reads TGTGCCAGCACCCGGGACAGGGTCTCCTACGAGCAGTACTTC.

The chain recombines TRBV6-1 with TRBJ1-4; no definite D call. This CDR3 spans 14 amino acids. Per germline, CDR1 MNHNS and CDR2 SASEGT. Trimming left V 2 bases short and J 16 bases short, with 20 bases between. The DNA of the CDR3 is TGTGCCAGCAGTGAACCCGGCCGCCCCGAGATGACGTTTTTT. Translation gives CASSEPGRPEMTFF.

This clone was picked up one time. V and J are TRBV2 and TRBJ2-4; D is unresolved. Per the germline V gene, CDR1 is SNHLY and CDR2 is FYNNEI. This CDR3 comprises 11 residues. V was pared by 3 bases and J by 8 bases, with 5 bases between. The CDR3 loop reads CASSDLDIQYF. CDR3 in DNA: TGTGCCAGCAGTGATTTAGACATTCAGTACTTC.